This T cell receptor (beta chain) was documented in a study of breast tumors, draining lymph nodes, adjacent tissues. General study points: Tumor repertoires ranked between lymph nodes and nontumor tissue in diversity, with V and J gene preferences.

Samples came from axillary lymph nodes draining the breast cancer. TCRdb ran MiXCR on the multiplex PCR reads and lists one entry per CDR3 protein. Counted here are 150,000 or so distinct CDR3 sequences, about 30% occurring once; the ten biggest clones make up 3.8%. With regard to this clonotype: Its specificity is not known.

Germline V gives CDR1 MNHEY, CDR2 SVGEGT. The V end was cut by 7 bases, the J end by 10 bases, with 22 bases between. This CDR3 has 14 amino acids. This TCR was recovered from a female donor with breast cancer. Some clones in this sample may be carry-over from other donors' samples. The rearrangement joins TRBV6-2 or TRBV6-3 to TRBJ1-1, with unresolved D. The specimen sequenced was axillary lymph node tissue. The CDR3 DNA sequence: TGTGCCAGCACCAAGATCGTCGTCGGGCTCCCAGCTTTCTTT. Amino acids: CASTKIVVGLPAFF.